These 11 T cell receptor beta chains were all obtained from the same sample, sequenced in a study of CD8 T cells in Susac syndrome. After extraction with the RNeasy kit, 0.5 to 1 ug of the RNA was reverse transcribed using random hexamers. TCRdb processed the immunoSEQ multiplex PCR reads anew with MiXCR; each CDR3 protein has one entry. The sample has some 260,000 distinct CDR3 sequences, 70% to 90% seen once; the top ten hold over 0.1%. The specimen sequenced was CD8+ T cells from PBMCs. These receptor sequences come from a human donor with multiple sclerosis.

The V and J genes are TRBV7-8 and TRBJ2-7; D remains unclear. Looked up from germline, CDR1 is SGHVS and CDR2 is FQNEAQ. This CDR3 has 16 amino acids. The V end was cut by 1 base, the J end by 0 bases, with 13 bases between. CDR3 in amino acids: CASSLGSGHSSYEQYF. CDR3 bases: TGTGCCAGCAGCTTAGGGTCGGGCCACAGCTCCTACGAGCAGTACTTC.

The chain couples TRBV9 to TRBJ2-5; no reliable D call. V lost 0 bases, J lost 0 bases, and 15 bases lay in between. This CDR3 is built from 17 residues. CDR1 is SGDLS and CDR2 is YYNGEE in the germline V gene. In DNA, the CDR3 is TGTGCCAGCAGCGTAGGGGGTACCTGGAGATACCAAGAGACCCAGTACTTC. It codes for CASSVGGTWRYQETQYF.

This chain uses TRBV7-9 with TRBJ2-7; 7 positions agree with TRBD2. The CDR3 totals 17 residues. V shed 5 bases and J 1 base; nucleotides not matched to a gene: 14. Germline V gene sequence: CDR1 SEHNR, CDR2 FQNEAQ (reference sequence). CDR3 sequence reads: CASSQSGAGVRSYEQYF. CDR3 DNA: TGTGCCAGCAGCCAAAGCGGGGCGGGAGTACGGTCCTACGAGCAGTACTTC.

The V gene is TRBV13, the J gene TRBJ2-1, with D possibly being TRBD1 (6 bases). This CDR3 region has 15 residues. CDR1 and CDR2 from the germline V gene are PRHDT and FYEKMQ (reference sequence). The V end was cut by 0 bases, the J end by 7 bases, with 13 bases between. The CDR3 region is CASSLGGGALNEQFF. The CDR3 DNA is TGTGCCAGCAGCTTAGGTGGGGGCGCTTTGAATGAGCAGTTCTTC.

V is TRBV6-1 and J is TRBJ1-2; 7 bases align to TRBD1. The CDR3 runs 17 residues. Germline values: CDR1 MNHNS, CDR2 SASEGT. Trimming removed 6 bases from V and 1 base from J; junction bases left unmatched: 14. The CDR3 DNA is TGTGCCAGCAGAACTACTTACCGGGACAGAAGTAACTATGGCTACACCTTC. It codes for CASRTTYRDRSNYGYTF.

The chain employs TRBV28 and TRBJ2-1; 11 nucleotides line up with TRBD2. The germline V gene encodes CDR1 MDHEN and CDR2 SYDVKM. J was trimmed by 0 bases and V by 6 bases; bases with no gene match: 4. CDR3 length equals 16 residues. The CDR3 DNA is TGTGCCAGCAGCCGTAGCGGGAGGGCCTCCTACAATGAGCAGTTCTTC. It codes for CASSRSGRASYNEQFF.

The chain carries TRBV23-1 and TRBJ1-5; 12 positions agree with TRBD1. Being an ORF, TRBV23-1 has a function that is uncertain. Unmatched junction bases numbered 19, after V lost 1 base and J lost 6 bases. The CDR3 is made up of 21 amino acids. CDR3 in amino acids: CASSQFLSRDRGREKLQPQHF. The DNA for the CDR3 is TGCGCCAGCAGTCAATTTCTCTCGCGGGACAGGGGGCGCGAGAAACTTCAGCCCCAGCATTTT.

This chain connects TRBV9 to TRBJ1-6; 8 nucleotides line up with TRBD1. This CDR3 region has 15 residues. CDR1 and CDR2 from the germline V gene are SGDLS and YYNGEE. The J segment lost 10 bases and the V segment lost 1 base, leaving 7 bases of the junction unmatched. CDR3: CASSVLDRGDSPLHF. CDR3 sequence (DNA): TGTGCCAGCAGCGTACTAGACAGGGGAGACTCACCCCTCCACTTT.

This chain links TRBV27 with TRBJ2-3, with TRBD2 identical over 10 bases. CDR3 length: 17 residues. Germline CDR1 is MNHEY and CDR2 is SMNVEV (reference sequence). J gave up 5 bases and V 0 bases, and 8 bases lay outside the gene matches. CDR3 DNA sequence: TGTGCCAGCAGTTTATCGAGGAGCGGGAGGGTAGGAGATACGCAGTATTTT. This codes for CASSLSRSGRVGDTQYF.

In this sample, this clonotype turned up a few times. CDR3 in amino acids: CASSKSGRKVGEQFF. In DNA form, the CDR3 reads TGTGCCAGCAGCAAAAGCGGGAGAAAGGTTGGGGAGCAGTTCTTC. The rearrangement joins TRBV21-1 to TRBJ2-1. TRBV21-1 represents a pseudogene. CDR3 length equals 15 residues.

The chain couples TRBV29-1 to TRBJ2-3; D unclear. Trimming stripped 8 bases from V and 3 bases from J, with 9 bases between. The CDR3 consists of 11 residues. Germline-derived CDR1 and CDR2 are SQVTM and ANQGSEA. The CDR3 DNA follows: TGCAGCCTAATCAAAACAGATACGCAGTATTTT. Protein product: CSLIKTDTQYF.